This TCR beta chain was obtained from a study of T-cell memory formation after mild COVID-19. Study information: TCR clusters mostly belonged to single donors.

A note on this clonotype: Its target is not known.

Points from the study as a whole: Prior to infection, memory already included some responding clones, suggesting cross-reactive memory joined. CD4+ contracting clones were mainly CM and EM; CD8+ ones, EMRA. A second wave of clones peaked on day 37, and their SARS-CoV-2 specificity went unconfirmed.

Trimming took off 5 bases at V and 0 bases at J, with 13 bases between the two ends. Germline assignment: CDR1 SEHNR and CDR2 FQNEAQ (reference sequence). CDR3 length: 16 residues. TCRdb fed the 5' RACE reads into MiXCR, producing one record per CDR3 protein. The sample records a few hundred thousand distinct CDR3 sequences, 15% to 20% being singletons. Sequencing used PBMCs or a T cell subset sorted from them (not recorded which). This clonotype originated in a young man who had mild COVID-19 (a few samples of this study predate the infection). Cell type and time point are not known. The chain recombines TRBV7-9 with TRBJ2-2; D call uncertain. The CDR3 sequence is CASSRLTGANTGELFF. The CDR3 nucleotides are TGTGCCAGCAGCCGATTGACTGGCGCGAACACCGGGGAGCTGTTTTTT.